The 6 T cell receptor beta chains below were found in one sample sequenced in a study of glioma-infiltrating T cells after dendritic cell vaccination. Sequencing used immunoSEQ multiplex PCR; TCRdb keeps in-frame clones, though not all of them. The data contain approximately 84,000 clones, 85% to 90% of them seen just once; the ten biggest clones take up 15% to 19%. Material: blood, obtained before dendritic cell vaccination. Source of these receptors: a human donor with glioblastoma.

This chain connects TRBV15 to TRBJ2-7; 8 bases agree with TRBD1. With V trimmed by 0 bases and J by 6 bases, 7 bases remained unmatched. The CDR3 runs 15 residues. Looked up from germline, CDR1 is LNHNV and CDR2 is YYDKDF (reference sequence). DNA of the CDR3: TGTGCCACCAGCAGAGATAAGGACAGGGTATCCGAGCAGTACTTC. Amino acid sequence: CATSRDKDRVSEQYF.

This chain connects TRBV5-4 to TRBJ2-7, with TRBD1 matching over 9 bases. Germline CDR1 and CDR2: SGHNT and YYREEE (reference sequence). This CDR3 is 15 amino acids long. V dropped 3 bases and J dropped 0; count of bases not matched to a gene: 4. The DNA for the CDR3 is TGTGCCAGCAGCTACACGGGACAGGGCTCCTACGAGCAGTACTTC. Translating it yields CASSYTGQGSYEQYF.

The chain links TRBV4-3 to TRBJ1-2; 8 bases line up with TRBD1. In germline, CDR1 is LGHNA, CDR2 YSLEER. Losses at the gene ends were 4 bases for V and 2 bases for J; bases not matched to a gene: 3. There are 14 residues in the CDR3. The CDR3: CASSPRDRNYGYTF. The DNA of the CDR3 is TGCGCCAGCAGCCCCCGGGACAGGAACTATGGCTACACCTTC.

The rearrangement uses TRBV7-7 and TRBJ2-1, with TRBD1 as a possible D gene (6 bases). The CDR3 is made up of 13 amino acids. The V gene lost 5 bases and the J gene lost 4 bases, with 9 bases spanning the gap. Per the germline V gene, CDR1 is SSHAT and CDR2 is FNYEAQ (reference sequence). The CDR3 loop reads CASSRDIYNEQFF. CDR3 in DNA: TGTGCCAGCAGCAGGGACATATACAATGAGCAGTTCTTC.

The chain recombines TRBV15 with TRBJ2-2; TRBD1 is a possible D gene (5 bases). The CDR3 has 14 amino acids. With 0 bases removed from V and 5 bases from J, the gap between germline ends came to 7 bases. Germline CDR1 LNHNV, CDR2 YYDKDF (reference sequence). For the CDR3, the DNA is TGTGCCACCAGCAGAGATAGGGGTACCGGGGAGCTGTTTTTT. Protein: CATSRDRGTGELFF.

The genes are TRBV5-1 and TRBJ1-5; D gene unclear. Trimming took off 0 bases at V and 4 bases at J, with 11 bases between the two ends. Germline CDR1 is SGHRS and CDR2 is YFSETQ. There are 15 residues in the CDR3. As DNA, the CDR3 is TGCGCCAGCAGCTTGGATTCGGGATCAAATCAGCCCCAGCATTTT. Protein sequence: CASSLDSGSNQPQHF.